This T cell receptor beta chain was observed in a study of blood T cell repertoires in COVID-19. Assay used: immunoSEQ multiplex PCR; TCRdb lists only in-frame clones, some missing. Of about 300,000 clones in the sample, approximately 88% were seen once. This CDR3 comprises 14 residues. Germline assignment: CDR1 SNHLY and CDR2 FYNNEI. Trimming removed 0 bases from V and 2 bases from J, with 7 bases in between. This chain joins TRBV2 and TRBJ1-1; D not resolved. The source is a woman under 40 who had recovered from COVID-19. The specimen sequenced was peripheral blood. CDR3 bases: TGTGCCAGCAGTGAAGCTTCAGGAAACACTGAAGCTTTCTTT. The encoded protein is CASSEASGNTEAFF.